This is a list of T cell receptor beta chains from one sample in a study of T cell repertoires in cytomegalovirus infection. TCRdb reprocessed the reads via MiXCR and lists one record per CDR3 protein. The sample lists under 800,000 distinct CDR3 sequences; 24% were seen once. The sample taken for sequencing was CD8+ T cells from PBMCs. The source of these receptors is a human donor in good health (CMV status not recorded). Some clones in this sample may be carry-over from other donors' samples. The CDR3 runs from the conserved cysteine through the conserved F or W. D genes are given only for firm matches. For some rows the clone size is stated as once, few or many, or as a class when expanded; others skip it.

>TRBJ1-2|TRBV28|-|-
CASTPRQGPSYGCTF
TGTGCCAGCACCCCCCGGCAGGGTCCCTCCTATGGCTGCACCTTC
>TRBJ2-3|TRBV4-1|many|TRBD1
CASSQEPGQGSHTQYF
TGCGCCAGCAGCCAAGAACCGGGACAGGGTTCTCATACGCAGTATTTT
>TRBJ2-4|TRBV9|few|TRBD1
CASSTQQGMSKNVQYF
TGTGCCAGCAGCACCCAACAGGGGATGTCCAAAAACGTTCAGTACTTC
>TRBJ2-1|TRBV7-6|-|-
CASIHDRTPAQFF
TGTGCCAGCATCCATGATCGTACCCCTGCGCAGTTCTTC
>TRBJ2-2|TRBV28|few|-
CASSSLVWETNTGELFF
TGTGCCAGCAGTTCACTAGTGTGGGAAACGAACACCGGGGAGCTGTTTTTT
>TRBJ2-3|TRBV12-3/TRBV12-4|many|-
CASSFSRNTDTQYF
TGTGCCAGCAGTTTTAGTAGAAACACAGATACGCAGTATTTT
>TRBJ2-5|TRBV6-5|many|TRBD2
CASSYGALAGPQYF
TGTGCCAGCAGTTACGGGGCGCTAGCGGGGCCCCAGTACTTC
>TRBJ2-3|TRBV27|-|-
CASSLAAGNTQYF
TGTGCCAGCAGTTTGGCGGCAGGGAATACGCAGTATTTT
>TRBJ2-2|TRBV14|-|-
CASSQLRHGELFF
TGTGCCAGCAGCCAGCTAAGGCACGGGGAGCTGTTTTTT
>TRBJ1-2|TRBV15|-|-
CATSRDLGGHYGYTF
TGTGCCACCAGCAGAGATCTAGGAGGGCACTATGGCTACACCTTC
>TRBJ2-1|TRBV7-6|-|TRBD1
CASTPKGTAAYNEQFF
TGTGCCAGCACCCCCAAGGGGACAGCCGCCTACAATGAGCAGTTCTTC
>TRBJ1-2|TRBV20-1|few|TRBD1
CSARQGYGYTF
TGCAGTGCGAGACAGGGATATGGCTACACCTTC
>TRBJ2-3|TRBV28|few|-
CASSLFVTGTDTQYF
TGTGCCAGCAGTTTATTCGTAACTGGCACAGATACGCAGTATTTT
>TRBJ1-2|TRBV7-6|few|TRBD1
CASSLLGTGDGYTF
TGTGCCAGCAGCTTGCTAGGGACAGGGGATGGCTACACCTTC
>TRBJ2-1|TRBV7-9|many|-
CASSMDRDEQFF
TGTGCCAGCAGCATGGACCGGGATGAGCAGTTCTTC
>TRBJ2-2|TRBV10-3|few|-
CAISEGTRSGELFF
TGTGCCATCAGTGAAGGGACACGTTCCGGGGAGCTGTTTTTT
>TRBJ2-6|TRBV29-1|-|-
CSVDGSPSGANVLTF
TGCAGCGTTGATGGAAGTCCCTCTGGGGCCAACGTCCTGACTTTC
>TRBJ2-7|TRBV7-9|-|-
CASSAAVEQYF
TGTGCCAGCAGCGCAGCGGTAGAGCAGTACTTC
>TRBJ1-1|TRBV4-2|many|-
CASSQGVFTEAFF
TGTGCCAGCAGCCAAGGTGTTTTCACTGAAGCTTTCTTT
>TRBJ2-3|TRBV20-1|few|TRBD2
CSAPTSGVTDTQYF
TGCAGTGCCCCGACTAGCGGGGTAACAGATACGCAGTATTTT
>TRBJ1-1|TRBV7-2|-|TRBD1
CASSFRTGGYLGTEAFF
TGTGCCAGCAGCTTTAGGACAGGGGGCTACCTTGGCACTGAAGCTTTCTTT
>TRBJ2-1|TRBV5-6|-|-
CASSRQGERANNEQFF
TGTGCCAGCAGCCGTCAAGGCGAACGGGCCAACAATGAGCAGTTCTTC
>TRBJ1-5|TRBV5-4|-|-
CASSLGAPSGQPQHF
TGTGCCAGCAGCTTGGGAGCTCCCAGCGGCCAGCCCCAGCATTTT
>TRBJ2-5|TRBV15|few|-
CATSRDLGVQETQYF
TGTGCCACCAGCAGAGATCTCGGGGTACAAGAGACCCAGTACTTC
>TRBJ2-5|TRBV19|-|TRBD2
CASSASGGIKTQYF
TGTGCCAGTTCGGCTAGCGGGGGGATCAAGACCCAGTACTTC
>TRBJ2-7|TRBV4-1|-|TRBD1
CASSHRQGNDYEQYF
TGCGCCAGCAGCCATCGACAGGGAAACGACTACGAGCAGTACTTC
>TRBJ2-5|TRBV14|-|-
CASSQDRTQYF
TGTGCCAGCAGCCAAGACCGGACCCAGTACTTC
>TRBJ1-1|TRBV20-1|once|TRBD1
CSARDGTGGTEAFF
TGCAGTGCTAGAGATGGGACAGGAGGCACTGAAGCTTTCTTT
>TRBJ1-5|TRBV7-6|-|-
CVSSSDGRKGPQHF
TGTGTCAGCAGCTCGGACGGGCGCAAGGGACCCCAGCATTTT
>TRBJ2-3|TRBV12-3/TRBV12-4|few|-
CASSLGSVATDTQYF
TGTGCCAGCAGTTTAGGGTCGGTAGCTACAGATACGCAGTATTTT
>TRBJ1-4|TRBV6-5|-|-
CAAQSSTNEKLFF
TGTGCCGCCCAATCGTCAACTAATGAAAAACTGTTTTTT
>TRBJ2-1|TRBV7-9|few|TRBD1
CASSSLILQGANNEQFF
TGTGCCAGCAGCTCATTAATTCTCCAGGGGGCTAACAATGAGCAGTTCTTC
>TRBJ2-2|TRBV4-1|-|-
CASSQDHTDTGELFF
TGCGCCAGCAGCCAAGATCACACTGACACCGGGGAGCTGTTTTTT
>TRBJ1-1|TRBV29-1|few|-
CSAEGMNTEAFF
TGCAGCGCGGAGGGAATGAACACTGAAGCTTTCTTT
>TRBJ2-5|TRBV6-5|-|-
CASSYSSHQETQYF
TGTGCCAGCAGTTACTCGTCCCATCAAGAGACCCAGTACTTC
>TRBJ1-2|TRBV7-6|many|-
CASSQTGNFFPDYGYTF
TGTGCCAGCAGCCAGACAGGAAACTTCTTCCCGGACTATGGCTACACCTTC
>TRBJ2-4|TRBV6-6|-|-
CASNEVTIVSKNIQYF
TGTGCCAGCAACGAAGTCACCATAGTATCCAAAAACATTCAGTACTTC
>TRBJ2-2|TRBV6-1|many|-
CASSEARGLNTGELFF
TGTGCCAGCAGTGAAGCAAGGGGACTCAACACCGGGGAGCTGTTTTTT
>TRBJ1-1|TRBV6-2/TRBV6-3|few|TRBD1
CASSFQGATTEAFF
TGTGCCAGCAGTTTCCAGGGGGCGACCACTGAAGCTTTCTTT
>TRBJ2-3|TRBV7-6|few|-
CASSGEMADTQYF
TGTGCCAGCAGCGGAGAAATGGCAGATACGCAGTATTTT
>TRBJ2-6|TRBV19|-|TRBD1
CATAPTGAGANVLTF
TGTGCCACCGCCCCGACAGGGGCGGGGGCCAACGTCCTGACTTTC
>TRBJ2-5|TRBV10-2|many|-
CASSETGYQETQYF
TGCGCCAGCAGTGAGACGGGGTACCAAGAGACCCAGTACTTC
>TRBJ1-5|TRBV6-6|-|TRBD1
CASSYPGQGQWANQPQHF
TGTGCCAGCAGTTACCCGGGACAGGGCCAATGGGCCAATCAGCCCCAGCATTTT
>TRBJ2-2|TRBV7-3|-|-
CASSLIWYTGELFF
TGTGCCAGCAGCTTAATCTGGTACACCGGGGAGCTGTTTTTT
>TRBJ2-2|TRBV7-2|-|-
CASSNRDKGTGELFF
TGTGCCAGCAGCAACCGGGACAAGGGCACCGGGGAGCTGTTTTTT
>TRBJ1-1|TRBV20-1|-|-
CSAGLSGKAFF
TGCAGTGCTGGACTGTCTGGGAAAGCTTTCTTT
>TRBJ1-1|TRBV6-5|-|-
CASRSLKAVFAEAFF
TGTGCCAGCAGATCGTTAAAAGCGGTTTTCGCTGAAGCTTTCTTT
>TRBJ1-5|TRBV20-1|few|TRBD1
CSAGTVSNQPQHF
TGCAGTGCAGGGACAGTTAGCAATCAGCCCCAGCATTTT
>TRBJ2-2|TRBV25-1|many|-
CASSHRANTGELFF
TGTGCCAGCAGCCACAGGGCGAACACCGGGGAGCTGTTTTTT
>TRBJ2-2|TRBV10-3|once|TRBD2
CAISVWTSGGSANTGELFF
TGTGCCATCAGCGTTTGGACTAGCGGGGGGAGCGCGAACACCGGGGAGCTGTTTTTT
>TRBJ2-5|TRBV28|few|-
CASSSTLRGISEQETQYF
TGTGCCAGCAGTTCCACGCTCCGCGGGATTTCGGAGCAAGAGACCCAGTACTTC
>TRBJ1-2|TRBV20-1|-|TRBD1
CSARDNVRGEGYTF
TGCAGTGCTAGAGATAATGTCAGGGGGGAGGGCTACACCTTC
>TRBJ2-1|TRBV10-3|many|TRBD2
CAIRTGGTPTYEQFF
TGTGCCATCAGGACCGGGGGGACCCCCACATATGAGCAGTTCTTC
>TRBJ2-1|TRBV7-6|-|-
CASSLVPGERNEQFF
TGTGCCAGCAGCTTAGTTCCGGGGGAAAGAAATGAGCAGTTCTTC
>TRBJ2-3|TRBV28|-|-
CASRYRRRADTQYF
TGTGCCAGCAGATACCGACGGCGGGCAGATACGCAGTATTTT
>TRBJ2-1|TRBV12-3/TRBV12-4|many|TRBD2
CASSLSGGPPRERDEQFF
TGTGCCAGCAGTCTTAGCGGGGGACCGCCGAGAGAACGCGATGAGCAGTTCTTC
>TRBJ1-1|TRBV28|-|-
CAIEGPENTEAFF
TGTGCCATCGAGGGGCCCGAGAACACTGAAGCTTTCTTT